Sequencing of this T cell receptor (beta chain) was carried out in a study of blood T cell repertoires in COVID-19. Study context: Donors in the United States, Italy and Spain gave samples during acute or convalescent COVID-19.

Generated by immunoSEQ multiplex PCR, the TCRdb table keeps only in-frame clones and is missing some. The sample carries some 130,000 clones, about 89% recorded once. CDR3 size: 15 residues. CDR1 is MDHEN, CDR2 SYDVKM, per germline. With V trimmed by 5 bases and J by 6 bases, 8 bases remained unmatched. The chain joins TRBV28 to TRBJ2-1, with 9 bases matching TRBD1. The sample was peripheral blood. This sequence was found in a man between 60 and 70 years old with COVID-19, enrolled during active disease. CDR3 DNA: TGTGCCAGCAGTCGGGGGACAGGGCGGTCCAATGAGCAGTTCTTC. This gives the protein CASSRGTGRSNEQFF.